This record looks at one T cell receptor beta chain sequence and its context. This CDR3 contains 13 residues. Per the germline V gene, CDR1 is SGHTA and CDR2 is FQGTGA. V was pared by 2 bases and J by 1 base, with 5 bases between. Sample treatment: 15 to 20 received Ad26.COV2.S at low or high dose, single or two shots; roughly five received placebo; per-sample allocation not given. On day 63 after the first injection, vaccine and placebo recipients gave samples. These data are taken from a study of Ad26.COV2.S vaccination and SARS-CoV-2 variants. Sequenced by immunoSEQ multiplex PCR; TCRdb stores in-frame clones only, minus some. There are 200,000 to 250,000 clones in the sample; roughly 90% occur only once, and approximately 11% lies in the top ten.

V and J are TRBV7-3 and TRBJ2-5; D is unresolved. This specimen was peripheral blood, taken in a trial of Ad26.COV2.S vaccine versus placebo. This TCR came from a person aged 18-65 years who received the Ad26.COV2.S COVID-19 vaccine or a placebo. CDR3 nucleotide sequence: TGTGCCAGCAGCTTATCCCCCCAAGAGACCCAGTACTTC. Translation gives CASSLSPQETQYF.